A single sample gave rise to the 30 T cell receptor beta chains below, sequenced in a study of shared clonotypes between healthy human individuals. CD45RO negativity and positive selection for CCR7 defined naive CD8 cells, a population that excluded terminally differentiated effector memory CD45RA+ cells. Method: immunoSEQ multiplex PCR; TCRdb's copy keeps in-frame clones and lacks some. The repertoire holds more than 500,000 clones, with approximately 95% as singletons. Sequencing used naive CD8+ T cells sorted from blood. These receptors were obtained from a woman aged 25 to 39 in good health.

The chain recombines TRBV4-2 with TRBJ2-1; unclear D gene. Looked up from germline, CDR1 is LGHNA and CDR2 is YNFKEQ. CDR3 length: 16 residues. Between the trimmed V and J ends, which lost 1 base and 0 bases, there was a span of 10 bases. The CDR3 DNA is TGTGCCAGCAGCCAAGGGCTGGCGGTCTCCTACAATGAGCAGTTCTTC. It yields the protein CASSQGLAVSYNEQFF.

This chain uses TRBV4-1 with TRBJ2-1; 7 nucleotides match TRBD2. The junction had 12 bases not matched to a gene; V was cut back by 1 base and J by 12 bases. The CDR3 spans 15 residues. CDR1 and CDR2 (germline): MGHRA, YSYEKL. DNA for the CDR3: TGCGCCAGCAGCCAAGGTCCGTCTTCTCGCGGGGGGCAGTTCTTC. Residues: CASSQGPSSRGGQFF.

The V and J genes are TRBV4-1 and TRBJ2-1, with D perhaps TRBD1 (5 bases). Per the germline V gene, CDR1 is MGHRA and CDR2 is YSYEKL. V lost 4 bases and J 2 bases, leaving 12 bases between the germline ends. The CDR3 is 15 residues long. The DNA for the CDR3 is TGCGCCAGCAGCCCCCGACAGCAACCCTACAATGAGCAGTTCTTC. Amino acids: CASSPRQQPYNEQFF.

The chain has TRBV19 and TRBJ2-1, with D possibly matching TRBD1 (5 bases). CDR1 is LNHDA and CDR2 is SQIVND in the germline V gene (reference sequence). The CDR3 extends over 13 amino acids. V shed 5 bases and J shed 9 bases, with 14 bases lying between them. The CDR3 DNA sequence: TGTGCCAGTAGTCCATCCTCAGGGATTGAGCAGTTCTTC. Protein product: CASSPSSGIEQFF.

The V gene is TRBV7-2, the J gene TRBJ1-1; no firm D call. Trimming stripped 5 bases from V and 1 base from J, with 11 bases between. Germline V gene sequence: CDR1 SGHTA, CDR2 FQGNSA. This CDR3 is built from 14 residues. CDR3 nucleotides: TGTGCCAGCAGCCTCTACAGTGGGAACACTGAAGCTTTCTTT. Residues: CASSLYSGNTEAFF.

V and J are TRBV5-8 and TRBJ2-1; maybe TRBD1 (6 bases). Germline lookup yields CDR1 SGHTS and CDR2 YDEGEE. V was trimmed by 4 bases and J by 5 bases, leaving 13 bases between them. The CDR3 consists of 14 residues. This CDR3 reads CASSPNRVNNEQFF. The CDR3 nucleotides read TGTGCCAGCAGCCCCAACAGGGTTAACAATGAGCAGTTCTTC.

This clone was picked up a small number of times. The rearrangement uses TRBV19 and TRBJ1-5; no definite D call. Germline V gives CDR1 LNHDA, CDR2 SQIVND (reference sequence). The CDR3 runs 13 residues. Between the trimmed V and J ends, which lost 8 bases and 5 bases, there was a span of 13 bases. CDR3 loop: CASQTASYQPQHF. The CDR3 DNA reads TGTGCCAGTCAGACCGCCTCTTATCAGCCCCAGCATTTT.

As regards this clone: The same CDR3 can be traced to other DNA sequences in this sample. The J gene is TRBJ2-5, the V gene TRBV10-1; no definite D call. This CDR3 has 13 amino acids. V lost 0 bases and J 5 bases, leaving 7 bases between the germline ends. CDR1 WNHNN and CDR2 SYGVQD come from the germline V gene (reference sequence). The CDR3 bases are TGCGCCAGCAGTGAGTCGCTGGGGGAGACCCAGTACTTC. Protein: CASSESLGETQYF.

This chain joins TRBV7-9 and TRBJ2-2; maybe TRBD2 (6 bases). This CDR3 spans 17 amino acids. Germline CDR1 reads SEHNR; CDR2 reads FQNEAQ (reference sequence). V shed 1 base and J shed 6 bases, with 18 bases lying between them. CDR3 nucleotides: TGTGCCAGCAGCTTAGATTCGGCTAGCGCTTTTTCCGGGGAGCTGTTTTTT. Translation: CASSLDSASAFSGELFF.

The rearrangement joins TRBV6-6 to TRBJ2-2; 10 bases fit TRBD1. J was trimmed by 4 bases and V by 7 bases; bases with no gene match: 9. The CDR3 is 16 amino acids. Germline assignment: CDR1 MNHNY and CDR2 SVGAGI (reference sequence). The CDR3 DNA sequence: TGTGCCAGCAAGGAGGAGGACAGGGGGTCCACCGGGGAGCTGTTTTTT. Translation: CASKEEDRGSTGELFF.

This clone was seen a single time. This chain uses TRBV28 with TRBJ2-7, with a weak D call TRBD1 (6 bases). The V gene's germline CDR1 is MDHEN and CDR2 SYDVKM. The ends were cut back, 7 bases at V and 1 base at J, with 17 bases in the middle. The CDR3 totals 15 residues. CDR3 nucleotide sequence: TGTGCCAGCAATCCCCCGGGACATTCTTCCTACGAGCAGTACTTC. Translating gives CASNPPGHSSYEQYF.

The chain recombines TRBV28 with TRBJ1-6; D possibly corresponds to TRBD1 (5 bases). The CDR3 is made up of 13 amino acids. Germline assignment: CDR1 MDHEN and CDR2 SYDVKM. V was pared by 2 bases and J by 11 bases, with 10 bases between. This chain's CDR3 is CASSLEGQPPLHF. CDR3 in DNA: TGTGCCAGCAGTTTAGAGGGGCAGCCACCCCTCCACTTT.

V usage is TRBV4-1 and J usage is TRBJ2-3; 10 bases map to TRBD1. The CDR3 extends over 15 amino acids. CDR1 and CDR2 from the germline V gene are MGHRA and YSYEKL. Trimming at V came to 6 bases and at J to 8 bases, leaving 11 bases not matched to a gene. The CDR3 nucleotides read TGCGCCAGCAGTACTCCGGGACAGGGGATGCCTACGCAGTATTTT. Its protein is CASSTPGQGMPTQYF.

The chain employs TRBV2 and TRBJ2-3; tentatively, D is TRBD2 (5 bases). The CDR3 spans 14 residues. The germline V gene has CDR1 SNHLY and CDR2 FYNNEI. Trimming shortened V by 5 bases and J by 0 bases, and 9 bases separated the two germline ends. CDR3 region: CASSLLVSTDTQYF. The CDR3 DNA follows: TGTGCCAGCAGTTTACTAGTTAGCACAGATACGCAGTATTTT.

The chain couples TRBV10-3 to TRBJ2-3; unclear D gene. V was trimmed by 5 bases and J by 6 bases, leaving 6 bases between them. Germline V gene sequence: CDR1 ENHRY, CDR2 SYGVKD. This CDR3 region has 11 residues. In DNA, the CDR3 is TGTGCCATCAGTTTGGGGGATACGCAGTATTTT. It codes for CAISLGDTQYF.

This clone was detected only once. The V gene is TRBV9, the J gene TRBJ2-7; the D is unclear. Germline CDR1 reads SGDLS; CDR2 reads YYNGEE. CDR3 length: 12 amino acids. The V end lost 3 bases, the J end lost 6 bases, and 10 bases lay between the germline ends. The DNA of the CDR3 is TGTGCCAGCAGCGGCATCCTTAGCGAGCAGTACTTC. Its protein is CASSGILSEQYF.

This chain links TRBV27 with TRBJ1-1; D uncertain. The germline V and J ends were trimmed by 2 bases and 4 bases, with 14 bases remaining between them. Per germline, CDR1 MNHEY and CDR2 SMNVEV (reference sequence). This CDR3 has 15 residues. CDR3 in amino acids: CASSLRYGSGTEAFF. As DNA, the CDR3 is TGTGCCAGCAGTTTAAGGTACGGGAGCGGCACTGAAGCTTTCTTT.

This chain links TRBV19 with TRBJ1-1; D is unresolved. The CDR3 has 16 residues. Looked up from germline, CDR1 is LNHDA and CDR2 is SQIVND (reference sequence). V lost 4 bases and J lost 1, with 16 bases in between. This CDR3 is CASSNGFQGTNTEAFF. CDR3 DNA sequence: TGTGCCAGTAGTAACGGATTCCAAGGAACGAACACTGAAGCTTTCTTT.

About this clone: A read error may account for a junction end that differs from germline. This chain connects TRBV28 to TRBJ2-1, with D perhaps TRBD2 (5 bases). Germline V gene lookup returns CDR1 MDHEN and CDR2 SYDVKM. The CDR3 runs to 16 residues. CDR3 DNA: TGTGCCAGCAGCCCCACTACTAGAGGCTCCCACAATGAGCAGTTCTTC. Its translation is CASSPTTRGSHNEQFF. The full variable domain, with the rest looked up from reference TRBV28 and TRBJ2-1, is DVKVTQSSRYLVKRTGEKVFLECVQDMDHENMFWYRQDPGLGLRLIYFSYDVKMKEKGDIPEGYSVSREKKERFSLILESASTNQTSMYLCASSPTTRGSHNEQFFGPGTRLTVL.

The V gene is TRBV7-9, the J gene TRBJ1-1, with 8 bases fitting TRBD1. Germline CDR1 and CDR2: SEHNR and FQNEAQ (reference sequence). This CDR3 region has 14 residues. Trimming removed 5 bases from V and 4 bases from J; junction bases left unmatched: 6. The CDR3 coding sequence is TGTGCCAGCAGCGAAACGACAGGGGTCACTGAAGCTTTCTTT. Translation gives CASSETTGVTEAFF.

V and J are TRBV5-1 and TRBJ2-1; TRBD2 matches 7 bases. Germline V gene sequence: CDR1 SGHRS, CDR2 YFSETQ. There are 14 residues in the CDR3. After removal of 1 base from V and 7 bases from J, the junction contained 5 bases not matched to a gene. The CDR3 nucleotides read TGCGCCAGCAGCTTGTCTGGCGGGAGTAATGAGCAGTTCTTC. It is translated as CASSLSGGSNEQFF.

This clone was observed a handful of times. The chain combines TRBV7-7 with TRBJ2-7; no firm D call. Per germline, CDR1 SSHAT and CDR2 FNYEAQ (reference sequence). With 3 bases removed from V and 5 bases from J, the gap between germline ends came to 5 bases. CDR3 length: 11 amino acids. The CDR3, as DNA: TGTGCCAGCAGCTTTGTCCACGAGCAGTACTTC. This encodes CASSFVHEQYF.

This clone was counted once. As DNA, the CDR3 is TGTGCCAGCAGCCCCGGGACAGGGGAACAAGAGACCCAGTACTTC. Translating gives CASSPGTGEQETQYF. The chain recombines TRBV5-4 with TRBJ2-5; 10 bases fit TRBD1. The CDR3 loop spans 15 amino acids. The germline V gene has CDR1 SGHNT and CDR2 YYREEE (reference sequence). V lost 4 bases, J lost 2 bases, and 5 bases stayed unmatched.

CDR3 in amino acids: CATSDRESYEQYF. CDR3 sequence (DNA): TGTGCCACCAGCGACAGGGAGTCCTACGAGCAGTACTTC. The genes are TRBV15 and TRBJ2-7, with 7 bases aligning to TRBD1. Germline lookup yields CDR1 LNHNV and CDR2 YYDKDF (reference sequence). The CDR3 spans 13 residues. The trim removed 5 bases at V and 1 base at J, leaving 2 bases unmatched.

The chain couples TRBV15 to TRBJ2-1, with no clear D. The CDR3 has 16 residues. Germline CDR1 and CDR2: LNHNV and YYDKDF (reference sequence). Trimming took off 1 base at V and 0 bases at J, with 10 bases between the two ends. CDR3 residues: CATSRGSVGSYNEQFF. The CDR3 DNA reads as TGTGCCACCAGCAGAGGATCTGTGGGCTCCTACAATGAGCAGTTCTTC.

The chain combines TRBV19 with TRBJ1-5, with TRBD1 matching over 7 bases. Germline V lookup: CDR1 LNHDA, CDR2 SQIVND (reference sequence). This CDR3 region has 15 residues. Trimming removed 5 bases from V and 3 bases from J; junction bases left unmatched: 7. CDR3 protein: CASSSGTADNQPQHF. The CDR3 nucleotides are TGTGCCAGTAGTTCCGGGACAGCAGACAATCAGCCCCAGCATTTT.

The chain has TRBV27 and TRBJ2-7; D is tentatively TRBD1 or TRBD2 (5 bases each). This CDR3 is built from 16 residues. Germline V gene sequence: CDR1 MNHEY, CDR2 SMNVEV (reference sequence). V lost 5 bases and J lost 5, with 22 bases in between. The CDR3 DNA is TGTGCCAGCAGTCTAGTATTGAGGGGCCTAGTGGACGAGCAGTACTTC. Protein: CASSLVLRGLVDEQYF.

V and J are TRBV4-1 and TRBJ2-2; 7 bases agree with TRBD2. This CDR3 comprises 17 residues. Unmatched junction bases numbered 13, after V lost 4 bases and J lost 5 bases. Germline V lookup: CDR1 MGHRA, CDR2 YSYEKL. The CDR3, as DNA: TGCGCCAGCAGCCCGACCGCCTTATGGGAGGGAACCGGGGAGCTGTTTTTT. It specifies CASSPTALWEGTGELFF.

This clone was found once. The chain employs TRBV5-6 and TRBJ2-7, with a weak D call TRBD1 (5 bases). Germline V gene sequence: CDR1 SGHDT, CDR2 YYEEEE. The CDR3 has 12 amino acids. V lost 3 bases to trimming and J lost 4 bases, with 8 bases between them. CDR3 sequence: CASSYQGYEQYF. The CDR3 region has the DNA TGTGCCAGCAGCTACCAGGGTTACGAGCAGTACTTC.

Comments on this clone: One end of the junction varies from germline; a read error may be responsible. The chain combines TRBV27 with TRBJ1-4; D call uncertain. The CDR3 contains 16 residues. Germline V CDR1 and CDR2: MNHEY, SMNVEV (reference sequence). CDR3 DNA sequence: TGTGCCAGCAGTTCATTCCTCAGAGGAACTAATGAAAAGCTGTTTTTT. This sequence encodes CASSSFLRGTNEKLFF.